The clone carrying this T cell receptor (beta chain) was seen ten or more times. The antigen is not known. These data are taken from a study of regulatory T cells in long-lasting Graves disease. The V end lost 7 bases, the J end lost 2 bases, and 42 bases lay between the germline ends. The germline V gene has CDR1 MNHNS and CDR2 SASEGT. This CDR3 has 23 residues. Study findings and constraints: Persistent disease was associated with favored TRBV28 usage and with favored use of TRBJ1-2 and TRBJ2-5.

Time point here: newly diagnosed GD, antithyroid drugs for less than 3 months. From RNA extracted from PBMCs, the TCR library was made. HTBI primers from iRepertoire and Arm-PCR of CDR3 regions yielded the TCR beta libraries. How the authors handled the data: Samples collectively showed some 60 TRBV and approximately 14 TRBJ segments. TCRdb passed the multiplex PCR reads through MiXCR, listing each CDR3 protein once. The V and J calls and clone size come from TCRdb's table, not from the authors' own analysis. The table has fewer than 350,000 distinct CDR3 sequences, 18% seen once; the top ten hold less than 45%.

This TCR was sampled from a female donor with Graves disease. The sequenced sample was peripheral blood mononuclear cells (PBMCs), obtained at new diagnosis, from a patient treated with antithyroid drugs. V usage is TRBV6-1 and J usage is TRBJ2-7; D tentatively reads TRBD1 or TRBD2 (9 bases each). DNA for the CDR3: TGTGCCAGCACCAGATCCGGGACAGGGAACACTATTAGCGGGAGCATAACCCCCTACGAGCAGTACTTC. Its translation is CASTRSGTGNTISGSITPYEQYF.